These T cell receptor beta chains were read from a single sample in a study of cytomegalovirus exposure and HLA in healthy donors. This table comes from immunoSEQ multiplex PCR, and its TCRdb copy is limited to in-frame clones, with some not included. The sample shows approximately 180,000 clones, 81% of them seen only once. The sample taken for sequencing was PBMCs. The origin of the receptors is a man between 18 and 29 years old in good health and CMV-seronegative. The CDR3 runs from the conserved cysteine through the conserved F or W. A D gene is named only where the DNA matches it firmly. Expanded clones are given a class, and other clones once, few, many or no size at all.

clone_size j_call v_call d_call cdr3_nt cdr3_aa
- TRBJ2-7 TRBV2 TRBD1 TGTGCCAGCGGTCAGGGGGCCTGGTACGAGCAGTACTTC CASGQGAWYEQYF
- TRBJ1-2 TRBV7-8 TRBD1 TGTGCCAGCAGCCTTCTGGGGACAGGGGGAGACACCTTC CASSLLGTGGDTF
- TRBJ1-3 TRBV7-9 TRBD1 TGTGCCAGCAGCTCGCCGGGACAGGGCACCCTTCGCTCTGGAAACACCATATATTTT CASSSPGQGTLRSGNTIYF
- TRBJ2-4 TRBV28 - TGTGCCAGCAGTTTTGTTAGACTAGCCAAAAACATTCAGTACTTC CASSFVRLAKNIQYF
- TRBJ1-2 TRBV6-1 - TGTGCCAGCAGTGAAACAGGGAAGTATGGCTACACCTTC CASSETGKYGYTF
- TRBJ1-3 TRBV28 TRBD1 TGTGCCAGCAGTTTGGGATTAGGACAGGGCGGAAACACCATATATTTT CASSLGLGQGGNTIYF
- TRBJ1-5 TRBV5-6 TRBD1 TGTGCCAGCAGCTTCGGGACAGAGATGAAGCCCCAGCATTTT CASSFGTEMKPQHF
few TRBJ2-2 TRBV2 - TGTGCCAGCAGGGAGAGGGAAAACACCGGGGAGCTGTTTTTT CASRERENTGELFF
- TRBJ2-5 TRBV6-5 - TGTGCCAGCAGTTACTCGTTCGGACTCAAAGAGACCCAGTACTTC CASSYSFGLKETQYF
once TRBJ2-2 TRBV4-1 TRBD2 TGCGCCAGCAGCCAAGTCGGTCCGGGGGGGTACACCGGGGAGCTGTTTTTT CASSQVGPGGYTGELFF
- TRBJ2-7 TRBV5-6 TRBD1 TGTGCCAGCAGCCTGACCCTGGGGGCCAGACAGGGCAACGAGCAGTACTTC CASSLTLGARQGNEQYF
- TRBJ2-7 TRBV7-8 TRBD2 TGTGCCAGCAGGCTAGCGGGAGCCTTCGACGAGCAGTACTTC CASRLAGAFDEQYF
- TRBJ2-2 TRBV9 - TGTGCCAGCAGCCCCGCCCTAGTCGGGGAGCTGTTTTTT CASSPALVGELFF
- TRBJ1-1 TRBV15 - TGTGCCACCAGCAGAAGTGCCAGGGGCGGCCTAGCTAGAGCTTTCTTT CATSRSARGGLARAFF
few TRBJ2-3 TRBV9 TRBD2 TGTGCCGGTGGTGGGACTAGCGGGAGGAAGTCAGATACGCAGTATTTT CAGGGTSGRKSDTQYF
- TRBJ1-5 TRBV6-4 TRBD1 TGTGCCAGCAGTAACCCAACAGGGGAATCGTGTAGCAATCAGCCCCAGCATTTT CASSNPTGESCSNQPQHF
- TRBJ2-1 TRBV15 TRBD2 TGTGCCACCAGCAAGCGGGGGAATTCCTACAATGAGCAGTTCTTC CATSKRGNSYNEQFF
- TRBJ2-7 TRBV7-2 TRBD1 TGTGCCAGCAGCTTAGCGGATCTCGGGACAGGCTCCTACGAGCAGTACTTC CASSLADLGTGSYEQYF
- TRBJ2-7 TRBV7-9 TRBD1 TGTGCCAGCAGCTTAGGAATGGGACAGCCCTCCTACGAGCAGTACTTC CASSLGMGQPSYEQYF
- TRBJ1-4 TRBV12-5 - TGTGCTAGTGGATCTACAGGGAAGGGGTATAATGAAAAACTGTTTTTT CASGSTGKGYNEKLFF
- TRBJ2-7 TRBV5-1 TRBD1 TGCGCCAGCAGCTTGGGTACAGGGGCCCACACCCCTTACGAGCAGTACTTC CASSLGTGAHTPYEQYF
- TRBJ1-2 TRBV9 - TGTGCCAGCAGCCAAACAAGGAACCGCGGGTATGGCTACACCTTC CASSQTRNRGYGYTF
- TRBJ1-2 TRBV6-5 - TGTGCCAGCAGTTACGGGTCGCGGGGCTGGGGCTACACCTTC CASSYGSRGWGYTF